This passage covers 13 T cell receptor beta chains from one sample sequenced in a study of T-cell reconstitution after alpha-beta-depleted transplantation in children. Preparation of the TCRbeta library used unique molecular identifiers. Each CDR3 protein is one row after TCRdb ran MiXCR on the PCR reads. The profile shows roughly 300,000 distinct CDR3 sequences, 10% of them singletons. The sample was PBMCs from the stem cell graft donor, taken from the stem cell graft. All receptors derive from a human donor who donated a stem cell graft to a child with acute lymphoblastic leukemia.

A few counts support this clonotype. This sequence joins TRBV20-1 and TRBJ1-6; 10 bases are a match to TRBD1. V lost 3 bases and J lost 7; bases outside the gene matches: 6. Germline CDR1 DFQATT, CDR2 SNEGSKA (reference sequence). CDR3 size: 15 residues. The CDR3 DNA reads TGCAGTGCTAGGCCGGGACAGGGGTCGAATTCACCCCTCCACTTT. Translated, it gives CSARPGQGSNSPLHF.

The J gene is TRBJ2-3, the V gene TRBV7-3; possibly TRBD2 for D (6 bases). The CDR3 has 13 amino acids. The V gene's germline CDR1 is SGHTA and CDR2 FQGTGA. Trimming shortened V by 2 bases and J by 6 bases, and 9 bases separated the two germline ends. The CDR3, as DNA: TGTGCCAGCAGCTTACGGGAGAAGGATACGCAGTATTTT. Translated: CASSLREKDTQYF. Full variable domain (outside the CDR3, taken from reference TRBV7-3 and TRBJ2-3): GAGVSQTPSNKVTEKGKYVELRCDPISGHTALYWYRQSLGQGPEFLIYFQGTGAADDSGLPNDRFFAVRPEGSVSTLKIQRTERGDSAVYLCASSLREKDTQYFGPGTRLTVL.

This chain joins TRBV20-1 and TRBJ2-3, with 7 nucleotides matching TRBD2. The CDR3 runs 18 residues. Germline trimming cut 2 bases from V and 0 bases from J; bases unmatched to any gene: 14. Germline V lookup: CDR1 DFQATT, CDR2 SNEGSKA (reference sequence). The CDR3, as DNA: TGCAGTGCTAGATTTGCCGCACTAGCGAAAACTAGCACAGATACGCAGTATTTT. Protein: CSARFAALAKTSTDTQYF.

This sequence joins TRBV5-5 and TRBJ2-7; D possibly corresponds to TRBD1 (6 bases). Germline V gene lookup returns CDR1 SGHKS and CDR2 YYEKEE (reference sequence). The CDR3 spans 13 residues. The germline V and J ends were trimmed by 3 bases and 0 bases, with 7 bases remaining between them. DNA of the CDR3: TGTGCCAGCAGCTGGGACATCTCCTACGAGCAGTACTTC. Its protein is CASSWDISYEQYF.

This clonotype came up many times. This chain connects TRBV7-8 to TRBJ1-3; D is possibly TRBD1 (6 bases). CDR1 SGHVS and CDR2 FQNEAQ come from the germline V gene. The CDR3 sequence is 13 residues long. V lost 5 bases and J 7 bases, leaving 12 bases between the germline ends. The CDR3 spells CASSQERGNTIYF. In DNA, the CDR3 is TGTGCCAGCAGCCAGGAGAGGGGGAACACCATATATTTT. Combining the CDR3 with reference TRBV7-8 and TRBJ1-3 gives the whole variable domain GAGVSQSPRYKVAKRGQDVALRCDPISGHVSLFWYQQALGQGPEFLTYFQNEAQLDKSGLPSDRFFAERPEGSVSTLKIQRTQQEDSAVYLCASSQERGNTIYFGEGSWLTVV.

This clonotype was seen a handful of times. The J gene is TRBJ2-1, the V gene TRBV24-1; weak D call: TRBD2 (6 bases). The germline CDR1 and CDR2 sequences are KGHDR and SFDVKD. The CDR3 covers 16 residues. Trimming pared 5 bases from V and 5 bases from J, leaving 18 bases between. CDR3 DNA sequence: TGTGCCACCAGTGGGGCTTTGGTAGCGGAACACAATGAGCAGTTCTTC. This sequence encodes CATSGALVAEHNEQFF.

The rearrangement links TRBV27 to TRBJ2-1, with D tentatively TRBD2 (5 bases). The CDR3 runs 15 residues. V dropped 2 bases and J dropped 3 bases, with 11 bases sitting between them. Germline values: CDR1 MNHEY, CDR2 SMNVEV (reference sequence). The CDR3 is CASSLTGENYNEQFF. CDR3 sequence (DNA): TGTGCCAGCAGTTTAACCGGGGAGAACTACAATGAGCAGTTCTTC.

In the case of this clonotype: At one end, the junction sequence differs from germline, possibly due to a read error. This chain's CDR3 is CACSLGLAAVSSTDTQYF. In DNA, the CDR3 is TGTGCCTGCAGTTTAGGACTAGCGGCAGTCTCTAGCACAGATACGCAGTATTTT. The chain uses TRBV13 and TRBJ2-3; 10 bases line up with TRBD2. The CDR3 is 18 amino acids. Germline lookup yields CDR1 PRHDT and CDR2 FYEKMQ (reference sequence). The variable domain in full, completed from reference TRBV13 and TRBJ2-3, reads AAGVIQSPRHLIKEKRETATLKCYPIPRHDTVYWYQQGPGQDPQFLISFYEKMQSDKGSIPDRFSAQQFSDYHSELNMSSLELGDSALYFCACSLGLAAVSSTDTQYFGPGTRLTVL.

The rearrangement links TRBV27 to TRBJ2-1; TRBD2 matches 7 bases. The trim removed 5 bases at V and 10 bases at J, leaving 5 bases unmatched. Germline values: CDR1 MNHEY, CDR2 SMNVEV (reference sequence). The CDR3 is 12 amino acids. The CDR3 loop is CASSPSGGEQFF. In nucleotides, the CDR3 is TGTGCCAGCAGTCCCTCGGGGGGAGAGCAGTTCTTC.

This clonotype has just a few counts. V is TRBV7-2 and J is TRBJ2-1; D possibly corresponds to TRBD2 (6 bases). Trimming stripped 1 base from V and 3 bases from J, with 13 bases between. The germline V gene encodes CDR1 SGHTA and CDR2 FQGNSA. CDR3 length equals 16 residues. The CDR3 DNA is TGTGCCAGCAGCTTAGACTACCAGGGAGGCTACAATGAGCAGTTCTTC. Translating gives CASSLDYQGGYNEQFF. The variable domain in full, with the rest retrieved from reference TRBV7-2 and TRBJ2-1, is GAGVSQSPSNKVTEKGKDVELRCDPISGHTALYWYRQSLGQGLEFLIYFQGNSAPDKSGLPSDRFSAERTGGSVSTLTIQRTQQEDSAVYLCASSLDYQGGYNEQFFGPGTRLTVL.

CDR3 sequence reads: CASSLSTGRQYF. CDR3 sequence (DNA): TGTGCCAGCAGTTTATCGACCGGGAGGCAGTACTTC. The chain links TRBV27 to TRBJ2-7, with a tentative D call TRBD2 (6 bases). The CDR3 spans 12 residues. Between the trimmed V and J ends, which lost 0 bases and 9 bases, there was a span of 9 bases. Per the germline V gene, CDR1 is MNHEY and CDR2 is SMNVEV (reference sequence).

This chain links TRBV7-6 with TRBJ2-2; weak D call: TRBD1 (6 bases). The V end was cut by 2 bases, the J end by 0 bases, with 13 bases between. Germline V gene data show CDR1 as SGHVS and CDR2 as FNYEAQ. The CDR3 totals 17 residues. The CDR3 is CASSLKGVTSNTGELFF. In DNA, the CDR3 is TGTGCCAGCAGCTTAAAGGGGGTTACCTCGAACACCGGGGAGCTGTTTTTT. Looking up the rest from reference TRBV7-6 and TRBJ2-2 gives the full variable domain: GAGVSQSPRYKVTKRGQDVALRCDPISGHVSLYWYRQALGQGPEFLTYFNYEAQQDKSGLPNDRFSAERPEGSISTLTIQRTEQRDSAMYRCASSLKGVTSNTGELFFGEGSRLTVL.

Many counts were recorded for this clonotype. This chain uses TRBV5-1 with TRBJ2-1; D may correspond to TRBD1 or TRBD2 (9 bases each). Germline V gene data show CDR1 as SGHRS and CDR2 as YFSETQ. The CDR3 runs 19 residues. V dropped 4 bases and J dropped 7 bases, with 30 bases sitting between them. The CDR3 bases are TGCGCCAGCAGCCTGGGACAGGGCGGCGGGAGGGCCTGGAGGAATGAGCAGTTCTTC. It specifies CASSLGQGGGRAWRNEQFF.